Below, 28 T cell receptor beta chains from the same sample are listed, as sequenced in a study of T cell responses to AZD1222 COVID-19 vaccine. This table comes from immunoSEQ multiplex PCR, and its TCRdb copy is limited to in-frame clones, with some not included. Of 200,000 to 250,000 clones in the sample, 90% to 95% were seen once. This specimen consisted of peripheral blood, obtained on day 0 of MenACWY control vaccination. The receptors derive from an adult in good health.

The chain has TRBV18 and TRBJ1-1; 7 nucleotides align to TRBD1. The CDR3 totals 17 residues. The J segment lost 1 base and the V segment lost 3 bases, leaving 11 bases of the junction unmatched. Germline V lookup: CDR1 KGHSH, CDR2 LQKENI. The CDR3 is CASSPSNRGPSNTEAFF. The CDR3 coding sequence is TGTGCCAGCTCACCCTCCAACAGGGGCCCCTCGAACACTGAAGCTTTCTTT.

This clone was counted between two and nine times. V gene TRBV7-3 combines with J gene TRBJ1-2; no clear D gene. This CDR3 comprises 15 residues. Germline lookup yields CDR1 SGHTA and CDR2 FQGTGA. Trimming shortened V by 4 bases and J by 3 bases, and 15 bases separated the two germline ends. CDR3 nucleotide sequence: TGTGCCAGCAGCTCCGGGCCCTCGGCGGACTATGGCTACACCTTC. Its protein is CASSSGPSADYGYTF. The full variable domain, its missing parts supplied by reference TRBV7-3 and TRBJ1-2, is GAGVSQTPSNKVTEKGKYVELRCDPISGHTALYWYRQSLGQGPEFLIYFQGTGAADDSGLPNDRFFAVRPEGSVSTLKIQRTERGDSAVYLCASSSGPSADYGYTFGSGTRLTVV.

The rearrangement links TRBV6-6 to TRBJ2-2; a weak D match, TRBD1 (6 bases). Germline CDR1 and CDR2: MNHNY and SVGAGI (reference sequence). V lost 0 bases to trimming and J lost 8 bases, with 10 bases between them. The CDR3 spans 14 residues. The CDR3 loop is CASSYSGAIGELFF. The CDR3 bases are TGTGCCAGCAGTTACTCGGGGGCTATAGGGGAGCTGTTTTTT.

Turning to this clone: One end of the junction is discordant with germline, which a read error may explain. This sequence joins TRBV19 and TRBJ1-1, with a weak D call TRBD1 (5 bases). CDR1 and CDR2 from the germline V gene are LNHDA and SQIVND (reference sequence). This CDR3 is built from 13 residues. The CDR3, as DNA: TGTGCCAGTAGTATCTGGTCAGGGTCGCTACCCCTCTTT. This codes for CASSIWSGSLPLF.

The chain uses TRBV6-2 or TRBV6-3 and TRBJ1-2; the D is unclear. The CDR3 has 14 residues. From germline, CDR1 is MNHEY and CDR2 SVGEGT. Trimming shortened V by 6 bases and J by 4 bases, and 15 bases separated the two germline ends. CDR3 sequence reads: CASRPHQRAYGYTF. The CDR3 coding sequence is TGTGCCAGCAGACCTCATCAAAGGGCCTATGGCTACACCTTC.

For the CDR3, the DNA is TGTGCCAGCAGCGGGACAGGGCGGGATGAAAAACTGTTTTTT. Translated: CASSGTGRDEKLFF. V gene TRBV27 combines with J gene TRBJ1-4; TRBD1 matches at 9 bases. V lost 6 bases and J lost 6; bases outside the gene matches: 5. Germline CDR1 MNHEY, CDR2 SMNVEV (reference sequence). The CDR3 extends over 14 amino acids.

The genes are TRBV5-4 and TRBJ1-2; D remains unclear. Germline CDR1 reads SGHNT; CDR2 reads YYREEE (reference sequence). V was cut by 4 bases and J by 4 bases, with 11 bases left in between. The CDR3 extends over 13 amino acids. Here the CDR3 reads CASSTVGGYGYTF. DNA for the CDR3: TGTGCCAGCAGCACGGTAGGAGGCTATGGCTACACCTTC.

J is TRBJ1-1 and V is TRBV6-5; D remains ambiguous. Trimming removed 0 bases at V and 8 bases at J, with 10 bases between. The CDR3 is 13 residues long. From germline, CDR1 is MNHEY and CDR2 SVGAGI. The CDR3 is CASSYSTGWEAFF. In DNA form, the CDR3 reads TGTGCCAGCAGTTACTCGACCGGATGGGAAGCTTTCTTT.

The V and J genes are TRBV23-1 and TRBJ2-7; D remains unclear. TRBV23-1 belongs to the ORF category, with a function that is uncertain. This CDR3 is built from 12 residues. Deletions cut 2 bases from V and 2 bases from J, with 4 bases between. This chain's CDR3 is CASSQTAYEQYF. The DNA of the CDR3 is TGCGCCAGCAGTCAAACGGCCTACGAGCAGTACTTC.

V is TRBV7-9 and J is TRBJ2-5; the D gene is possibly TRBD2 (7 bases). Trimming left V 5 bases short and J 5 bases short, with 12 bases between. Germline CDR1 SEHNR, CDR2 FQNEAQ (reference sequence). CDR3 length equals 13 residues. In nucleotides, the CDR3 is TGTGCCAGCAGCCCGGGGGGCCCGGAGACCCAGTACTTC. As protein: CASSPGGPETQYF.

The CDR3 loop reads CASSFGAGSGNQPQHF. The CDR3, as DNA: TGTGCCAGCAGTTTTGGGGCAGGGTCGGGCAATCAGCCCCAGCATTTT. The chain has TRBV27 and TRBJ1-5; D may be TRBD1 (5 bases). CDR3 length: 16 amino acids. Germline V gives CDR1 MNHEY, CDR2 SMNVEV (reference sequence). The V gene lost 3 bases and the J gene lost 2 bases, with 14 bases spanning the gap.

In its sample, this clone was seen once. The V gene is TRBV28, the J gene TRBJ2-3; D may be TRBD1 or TRBD2 (5 bases each). Trimming left V 4 bases short and J 1 base short, with 9 bases between. CDR3 size: 14 residues. Germline V gene sequence: CDR1 MDHEN, CDR2 SYDVKM. The CDR3 DNA sequence: TGTGCCAGCAGTTCGGGGCTTGGCACAGATACGCAGTATTTT. As protein: CASSSGLGTDTQYF.

The chain links TRBV5-1 to TRBJ1-3; the D is unclear. This CDR3 comprises 17 residues. V was clipped by 0 bases and J by 0 bases, with 13 bases between them. The germline CDR1 and CDR2 sequences are SGHRS and YFSETQ. The DNA of the CDR3 is TGCGCCAGCAGCTTGGCCAATTCGGGCATCTCTGGAAACACCATATATTTT. This sequence encodes CASSLANSGISGNTIYF.

This chain's CDR3 is CASSPRQGAEQETQYF. CDR3 coding DNA: TGTGCCAGCAGCCCCCGACAGGGGGCGGAACAAGAGACCCAGTACTTC. V and J are TRBV9 and TRBJ2-5, with TRBD1 matching 10 bases. V trimming: 4 bases; J trimming: 2 bases; junction bases outside the gene matches: 8. Germline assignment: CDR1 SGDLS and CDR2 YYNGEE. CDR3 length equals 16 residues.

This chain joins TRBV30 and TRBJ2-7, with 9 bases aligning to TRBD1. Per germline, CDR1 GTSNPN and CDR2 SVGIG (reference sequence). V was clipped by 7 bases and J by 6 bases; unmatched bases: 16. The CDR3 consists of 15 residues. The CDR3 sequence: CASAFSGQGVSEQYF. Here the CDR3 DNA reads TGTGCCTCCGCCTTTTCGGGACAGGGAGTTTCCGAGCAGTACTTC.

The chain couples TRBV6-5 to TRBJ1-5; D gene uncertain. V shed 8 bases and J shed 6 bases, with 14 bases lying between them. Germline V CDR1 and CDR2: MNHEY, SVGAGI. The CDR3 covers 13 residues. CDR3 coding DNA: TGTGCCAGCTCCTCTGGAGATGGTCAGCCCCAGCATTTT. Translation gives CASSSGDGQPQHF.

The chain is built from TRBV18 and TRBJ2-7; 9 bases agree with TRBD1. The germline V gene has CDR1 KGHSH and CDR2 LQKENI. The CDR3 spans 15 residues. V was pared by 2 bases and J by 2 bases, with 4 bases of the junction left unmatched. CDR3 region: CASSPGTGQPYEQYF. The CDR3 nucleotides read TGTGCCAGCTCACCAGGGACAGGGCAGCCCTACGAGCAGTACTTC.

This chain links TRBV4-1 with TRBJ1-5; no definite D call. The V and J ends lost 3 bases and 3 bases respectively, with 3 bases between them. Germline V gene data show CDR1 as MGHRA and CDR2 as YSYEKL. CDR3 length: 12 amino acids. For the CDR3, the DNA is TGCGCCAGCAGCCAGGCCAATCAGCCCCAGCATTTT. It translates to CASSQANQPQHF.

The chain links TRBV25-1 to TRBJ2-2; D perhaps matches TRBD2 (7 bases). The V gene's germline CDR1 is MGHDK and CDR2 SYGVNS. V was cut by 1 base and J by 6 bases, with 18 bases left in between. CDR3 length: 17 amino acids. CDR3 sequence reads: CASSELIGGDNPGELFF. As DNA, the CDR3 is TGTGCCAGCAGTGAATTGATTGGGGGGGACAATCCCGGGGAGCTGTTTTTT.

The V and J genes are TRBV4-1 and TRBJ1-6, with a weak D call TRBD1 (6 bases). CDR3 size: 16 residues. V was trimmed by 0 bases and J by 9 bases, leaving 15 bases between them. CDR1 is MGHRA and CDR2 is YSYEKL in the germline V gene. CDR3 DNA: TGCGCCAGCAGCCAAGACACTCCGAACAGGGCTTCACCCCTCCACTTT. This translates into CASSQDTPNRASPLHF.

As DNA, the CDR3 is TGTGCCAGCAGCGTAGATGCAGGGACGTACGAAAAACTGTTTTTT. Encoded protein: CASSVDAGTYEKLFF. This chain joins TRBV9 and TRBJ1-4; possible D gene TRBD1, 5 bases. V was pared by 0 bases and J by 8 bases, with 14 bases between. This CDR3 has 15 residues. Germline loops: CDR1 SGDLS, CDR2 YYNGEE.

The rearrangement links TRBV25-1 to TRBJ1-6, with 9 positions matching TRBD1. The V and J ends lost 6 bases and 0 bases, in that order; junction bases with no gene match: 3. The germline CDR1 and CDR2 sequences are MGHDK and SYGVNS. This CDR3 is 16 amino acids long. CDR3 DNA: TGTGCCAGCAGGGGGACAGGGAGCTCCTATAATTCACCCCTCCACTTT. Protein sequence: CASRGTGSSYNSPLHF.

The V call is TRBV28, the J call TRBJ2-1; D is undetermined. CDR1 and CDR2 (germline): MDHEN, SYDVKM. Trimming cost V 4 bases and J 0 bases, with 7 bases left between them. CDR3 length: 14 residues. The CDR3 sequence: CASSSTDSYNEQFF. CDR3 DNA: TGTGCCAGCAGTTCCACCGACTCCTACAATGAGCAGTTCTTC. The whole variable domain, remainder taken from reference TRBV28 and TRBJ2-1, is DVKVTQSSRYLVKRTGEKVFLECVQDMDHENMFWYRQDPGLGLRLIYFSYDVKMKEKGDIPEGYSVSREKKERFSLILESASTNQTSMYLCASSSTDSYNEQFFGPGTRLTVL.

The CDR3 is CASSVTYRGGTEAFF. The DNA of the CDR3 is TGTGCCAGCAGTGTAACATACAGGGGCGGCACTGAAGCTTTCTTT. The rearrangement joins TRBV6-4 to TRBJ1-1; 7 nucleotides agree with TRBD1. V was clipped by 4 bases and J by 4 bases; unmatched bases: 9. The CDR3 has 15 residues. Germline V gene data show CDR1 as MRHNA and CDR2 as SNTAGT.

The CDR3 region is CASSQDESTTMNTEAFF. CDR3 coding DNA: TGCGCCAGCAGCCAAGATGAAAGTACGACGATGAACACTGAAGCTTTCTTT. V and J are TRBV4-1 and TRBJ1-1; D is undetermined. V was pared by 0 bases and J by 0 bases, with 14 bases between. Germline V gene data show CDR1 as MGHRA and CDR2 as YSYEKL. The CDR3 has 17 amino acids.

The chain couples TRBV4-2 to TRBJ1-2, with a weak D call TRBD1 (5 bases). The length of the CDR3 is 15 residues. The ends were cut back, 0 bases at V and 6 bases at J, with 14 bases in the middle. CDR1 and CDR2 from the germline V gene are LGHNA and YNFKEQ. The CDR3 is CASSQDLKGKDGYTF. Here the CDR3 DNA reads TGTGCCAGCAGCCAAGATCTAAAGGGGAAGGATGGCTACACCTTC.

The gene calls are TRBV5-1 and TRBJ2-7; D is possibly TRBD2 (7 bases). V was cut by 4 bases and J by 0 bases, with 17 bases left in between. Germline V CDR1 and CDR2: SGHRS, YFSETQ. The CDR3 runs to 16 residues. The CDR3 reads CASSENTGGLSYEQYF. CDR3 in DNA: TGCGCCAGCAGCGAAAACACGGGGGGCCTCTCCTACGAGCAGTACTTC.

The gene calls are TRBV28 and TRBJ1-1; no clear D gene. There are 12 residues in the CDR3. With 8 bases removed from V and 7 bases from J, the gap between germline ends came to 14 bases. In germline, CDR1 is MDHEN, CDR2 SYDVKM. DNA for the CDR3: TGTGCCAGCTGCTCCTGGACGGGTGAAGCTTTCTTT. It specifies CASCSWTGEAFF. The full variable domain, its missing parts supplied by reference TRBV28 and TRBJ1-1, is DVKVTQSSRYLVKRTGEKVFLECVQDMDHENMFWYRQDPGLGLRLIYFSYDVKMKEKGDIPEGYSVSREKKERFSLILESASTNQTSMYLCASCSWTGEAFFGQGTRLTVV.